These T cell receptor beta chains were read from a single sample in a study of blood T cells in healthy people across ages. Each CDR3 protein is one row after TCRdb ran MiXCR on the 5' RACE reads. The sample lists roughly 930,000 distinct CDR3 sequences; 40% to 60% were seen once. Sequenced input: blood. These TCRs come from a man aged 25-40 years in good health. Each CDR3 is given with its conserved first and last residue. The D gene is left open where the match is weak. Not every row has a clone size; where given, it reads once, few, many or a size class.

>15|.|.|TRBV28|TRBJ1-4
CASSSMQVLNEKLFF
TGTGCCAGCAGTTCCATGCAGGTGCTTAATGAAAAACTGTTTTTT
>14|.|.|TRBV6-1|TRBJ1-2
CASSEQGTNYGYTF
TGTGCCAGCAGTGAACAGGGTACTAACTATGGCTACACCTTC
>14|few|TRBD1|TRBV29-1|TRBJ2-7
CSCWSTGTSYEQYF
TGCAGCTGTTGGTCGACAGGGACCTCCTACGAGCAGTACTTC
>14|.|.|TRBV4-1|TRBJ2-5
CASSQTTPFGEQYF
TGCGCCAGCAGCCAGACCACACCGTTCGGGGAGCAGTACTTC
>14|few|TRBD1|TRBV28|TRBJ2-7
CASSFPGGFYEQYF
TGTGCCAGCAGTTTCCCAGGGGGATTCTACGAGCAGTACTTC
>14|few|TRBD1|TRBV10-3|TRBJ1-2
CAISESAGGYGYTF
TGTGCCATCAGTGAAAGCGCAGGGGGCTATGGCTACACCTTC
>14|.|TRBD1|TRBV3-1|TRBJ2-1
CASSQRVGGNEQFF
TGTGCCAGCAGCCAAAGGGTAGGGGGCAACGAGCAGTTCTTC
>14|.|.|TRBV30|TRBJ2-6
CAWGGVSGANVLTF
TGTGCCTGGGGAGGGGTCTCTGGGGCCAACGTCCTGACTTTC
>13|many|.|TRBV20-1|TRBJ2-7
CSQGGGQSYEQYF
TGCAGTCAAGGGGGGGGGCAGTCCTACGAGCAGTACTTC
>15|few|.|TRBV28|TRBJ2-6
CASRRQISGANVLTF
TGTGCCAGCAGGCGACAGATCTCTGGGGCCAACGTCCTGACTTTC
>18|few|.|TRBV9|TRBJ2-6
CASSAQGSLLSGANVLTF
TGTGCCAGCAGCGCCCAGGGCTCTTTACTCTCTGGGGCCAACGTCCTGACTTTC
>17|.|.|TRBV5-1|TRBJ2-1
CASSTSRKGDLHNEQFF
TGCGCCAGCAGCACGAGTAGAAAGGGGGACCTACACAATGAGCAGTTCTTC
>15|.|.|TRBV27|TRBJ1-2
CASSSRDGLFYGYTF
TGTGCCAGCAGTTCCCGGGACGGACTATTCTATGGCTACACCTTC
>14|.|.|TRBV6-2/TRBV6-3|TRBJ2-5
CASSQVIGEETQYF
TGTGCCAGCAGCCAGGTAATCGGCGAGGAGACCCAGTACTTC
>15|.|.|TRBV5-1|TRBJ2-1
CASSLAGSKGNEQFF
TGCGCCAGCAGCTTGGCTGGGAGTAAGGGAAATGAGCAGTTCTTC
>14|.|.|TRBV5-1|TRBJ1-2
CTSRPDRTAGGYTF
TGCACCAGCAGGCCTGACAGGACAGCTGGTGGCTACACCTTC
>16|few|TRBD1|TRBV4-3|TRBJ1-6
CASSQEGDRGNSPLHF
TGCGCCAGCAGCCAAGAAGGCGACAGGGGGAATTCACCCCTCCACTTT
>15|.|.|TRBV12-3/TRBV12-4|TRBJ2-3
CASSFRQVLPDTQYF
TGTGCCAGCAGTTTCCGGCAGGTTTTGCCAGATACGCAGTATTTT
>13|.|.|TRBV6-5|TRBJ1-2
CASNSGGPYGYTF
TGTGCCAGCAATAGCGGGGGGCCCTATGGCTACACCTTC
>14|.|.|TRBV7-2|TRBJ2-1
CASSQAGQHNEQFF
TGTGCCAGCAGCCAGGCGGGCCAGCACAATGAGCAGTTCTTC
>16|once|TRBD1|TRBV20-1|TRBJ2-7
CSARDTTGTGGDEQHF
TGCAGTGCTAGAGATACCACCGGGACAGGGGGCGACGAGCAGCACTTC
>15|.|.|TRBV28|TRBJ2-7
CASRTPGTGSYEQYF
TGTGCCAGCAGAACCCCCGGGACGGGAAGCTACGAGCAGTACTTC
>12|.|.|TRBV7-9|TRBJ1-6
CASSDGGSPLHF
TGTGCCAGCAGCGATGGGGGTTCACCCCTCCACTTT
>16|once|TRBD2|TRBV5-1|TRBJ2-5
CASSWGSSGTQETQYF
TGCGCCAGCAGCTGGGGGTCTAGCGGGACCCAAGAGACCCAGTACTTC
>18|once|.|TRBV2|TRBJ2-7
CASSELWGVGLSYNEQYF
TGTGCCAGCAGTGAATTATGGGGGGTCGGACTAAGCTACAATGAGCAGTACTTC
>13|.|.|TRBV6-2/TRBV6-3|TRBJ1-5
CAGSDADTQPQHF
TGTGCCGGCAGTGACGCTGACACGCAGCCCCAGCATTTT
>18|few|TRBD1|TRBV9|TRBJ2-1
CASSVGTARDEGNNEQFF
TGTGCCAGCAGCGTCGGGACAGCCCGGGACGAGGGGAATAATGAGCAGTTCTTC
>15|few|.|TRBV7-9|TRBJ1-1
CASSFKGRSGTEAFF
TGTGCCAGCAGCTTCAAGGGGAGGTCGGGCACTGAAGCTTTCTTT
>15|.|.|TRBV2|TRBJ2-7
CASIPQGGLGHEQYF
TGTGCCAGCATCCCACAGGGGGGGCTTGGACACGAGCAGTACTTC
>14|.|.|TRBV20-1|TRBJ2-3
CSAYTGRGADTQYF
TGCAGTGCGTATACTGGAAGAGGGGCAGATACGCAGTATTTT
>15|few|.|TRBV9|TRBJ1-6
CASSVVRDEGSPLHF
TGTGCCAGCAGCGTAGTTCGGGACGAGGGTTCACCCCTCCACTTT
>15|.|.|TRBV20-1|TRBJ1-1
CSAWDRRGLNTEAFF
TGCAGCGCTTGGGACCGACGCGGGTTGAACACTGAAGCTTTCTTT
>15|few|.|TRBV3-1|TRBJ1-2
CASSQSVSPVYGYTF
TGTGCCAGCAGCCAATCCGTCAGCCCCGTCTATGGCTACACCTTC
>14|.|TRBD1|TRBV11-1|TRBJ1-6
CASSSGQGFSPLHF
TGTGCCAGCAGTTCCGGACAGGGTTTTTCACCCCTCCACTTT
>16|few|.|TRBV29-1|TRBJ2-7
CSVEDLSGMAYYEQYF
TGCAGCGTTGAAGATCTATCTGGGATGGCCTACTACGAGCAGTACTTC
>17|.|TRBD2|TRBV4-2|TRBJ2-1
CASSLEPLAGGTNEQFF
TGTGCCAGCAGCCTCGAGCCCCTAGCGGGGGGGACCAATGAGCAGTTCTTC
>14|.|.|TRBV7-2|TRBJ2-7
CASSPLKSSYEQYF
TGTGCCAGCAGCCCTCTCAAGAGCTCCTACGAGCAGTACTTC
>15|.|TRBD1|TRBV2|TRBJ2-2
CASKRTGAGTGELFF
TGTGCCAGCAAGAGGACAGGGGCGGGCACCGGGGAGCTGTTTTTT
>14|.|.|TRBV15|TRBJ1-2
CATSRVEQGYGYTF
TGTGCCACCAGCAGAGTTGAACAGGGCTATGGCTACACCTTC
>14|.|.|TRBV14|TRBJ1-1
CASSQDWGDTEAFF
TGTGCCAGCAGCCAAGATTGGGGGGACACTGAAGCTTTCTTT
>15|.|TRBD1|TRBV12-3/TRBV12-4|TRBJ2-4
CASSLGRQGAREQYF
TGTGCCAGCAGTTTAGGGAGACAGGGGGCTAGGGAGCAGTACTTC
>14|.|TRBD2|TRBV7-8|TRBJ2-3
CASSFGGGQDTQYF
TGTGCCAGCAGCTTCGGGGGGGGGCAAGATACGCAGTATTTT
>14|few|TRBD1|TRBV12-3/TRBV12-4|TRBJ2-3
CASGGTGSIDTQYF
TGTGCCAGCGGCGGGACAGGTTCCATAGATACGCAGTATTTT
>20|.|TRBD1|TRBV5-1|TRBJ2-7
CASSLANRGTIGKSYNEQYF
TGCGCCAGCAGCTTGGCCAACAGGGGAACGATAGGAAAGTCCTACAATGAGCAGTACTTC
>11|.|.|TRBV20-1|TRBJ1-2
CSASREYGYTF
TGCAGTGCTAGCAGGGAGTATGGCTACACCTTC
>12|.|.|TRBV6-1|TRBJ2-5
CAIKPHRETQYF
TGTGCCATCAAGCCCCACCGGGAGACCCAGTACTTC
>11|.|TRBD1|TRBV3-1|TRBJ2-1
CASSPGTGQFF
TGTGCCAGCAGCCCTGGGACAGGGCAGTTCTTC
>15|few|.|TRBV27|TRBJ1-5
CASSYRVSSNQPQHF
TGTGCCAGCAGTTACAGGGTTTCTAGCAATCAGCCCCAGCATTTT
>15|many|TRBD2|TRBV20-1|TRBJ2-2
CSARDGTSDTGELFF
TGCAGTGCTAGAGATGGGACTAGCGACACCGGGGAGCTGTTTTTT
>14|many|.|TRBV7-2|TRBJ2-1
CASTFAGSLNEQFF
TGTGCCAGCACCTTCGCCGGGAGTCTGAATGAGCAGTTCTTC
>13|.|.|TRBV12-3/TRBV12-4|TRBJ1-1
CASSIDRNTEAFF
TGTGCCAGCAGTATTGACAGGAACACTGAAGCTTTCTTT
>16|.|.|TRBV20-1|TRBJ1-4
CSARDRGTATNEKLFF
TGCAGTGCTAGAGATCGGGGGACCGCAACTAATGAAAAACTGTTTTTT